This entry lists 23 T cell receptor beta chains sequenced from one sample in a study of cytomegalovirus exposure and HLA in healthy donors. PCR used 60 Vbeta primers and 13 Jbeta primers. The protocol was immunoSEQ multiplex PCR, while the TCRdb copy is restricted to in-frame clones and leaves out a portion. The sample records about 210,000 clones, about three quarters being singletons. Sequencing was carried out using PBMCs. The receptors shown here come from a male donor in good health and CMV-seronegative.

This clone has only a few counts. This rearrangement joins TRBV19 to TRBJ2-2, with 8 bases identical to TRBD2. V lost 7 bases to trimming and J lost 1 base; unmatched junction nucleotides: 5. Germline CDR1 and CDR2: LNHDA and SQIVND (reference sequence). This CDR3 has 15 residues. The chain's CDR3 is CASTIAGLNTGELFF. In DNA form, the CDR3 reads TGTGCCAGTACCATAGCGGGACTGAACACCGGGGAGCTGTTTTTT.

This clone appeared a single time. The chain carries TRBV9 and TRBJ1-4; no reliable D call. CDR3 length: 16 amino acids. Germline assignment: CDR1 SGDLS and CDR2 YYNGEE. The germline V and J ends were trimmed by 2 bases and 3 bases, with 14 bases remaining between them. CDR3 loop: CASSVQALVPNEKLFF. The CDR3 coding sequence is TGTGCCAGCAGCGTCCAGGCGCTTGTTCCTAATGAAAAACTGTTTTTT. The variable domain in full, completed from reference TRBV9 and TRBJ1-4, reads DSGVTQTPKHLITATGQRVTLRCSPRSGDLSVYWYQQSLDQGLQFLIQYYNGEERAKGNILERFSAQQFPDLHSELNLSSLELGDSALYFCASSVQALVPNEKLFFGSGTQLSVL.

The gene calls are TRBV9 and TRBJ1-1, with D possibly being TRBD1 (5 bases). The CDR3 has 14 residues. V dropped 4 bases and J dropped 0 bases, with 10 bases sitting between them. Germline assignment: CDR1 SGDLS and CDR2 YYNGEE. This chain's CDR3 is CASSLGHMNTEAFF. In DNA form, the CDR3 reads TGTGCCAGCAGCTTAGGACACATGAACACTGAAGCTTTCTTT.

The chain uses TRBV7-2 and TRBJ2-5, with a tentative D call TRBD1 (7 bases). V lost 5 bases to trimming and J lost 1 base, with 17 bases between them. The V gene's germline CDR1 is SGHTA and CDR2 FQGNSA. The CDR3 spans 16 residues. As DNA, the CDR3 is TGTGCCAGCAGCCCAACTAGCCGGGACAGCCAAGAGACCCAGTACTTC. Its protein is CASSPTSRDSQETQYF. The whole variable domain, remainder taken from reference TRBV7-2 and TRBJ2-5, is GAGVSQSPSNKVTEKGKDVELRCDPISGHTALYWYRQSLGQGLEFLIYFQGNSAPDKSGLPSDRFSAERTGGSVSTLTIQRTQQEDSAVYLCASSPTSRDSQETQYFGPGTRLLVL.

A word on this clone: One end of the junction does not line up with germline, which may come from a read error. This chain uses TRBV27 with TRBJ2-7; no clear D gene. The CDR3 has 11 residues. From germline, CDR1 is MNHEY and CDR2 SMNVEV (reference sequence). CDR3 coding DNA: TGTGCCAGCAGTTCCGGGTACGCGCAGTACTTC. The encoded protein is CASSSGYAQYF.

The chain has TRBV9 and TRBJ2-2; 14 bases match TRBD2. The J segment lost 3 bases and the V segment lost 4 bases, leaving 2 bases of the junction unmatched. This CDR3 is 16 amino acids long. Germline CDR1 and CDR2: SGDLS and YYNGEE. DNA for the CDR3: TGTGCCAGCAGCCCGGGACTAGCGGGGGACACCGGGGAGCTGTTTTTT. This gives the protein CASSPGLAGDTGELFF. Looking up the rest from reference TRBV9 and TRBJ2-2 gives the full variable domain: DSGVTQTPKHLITATGQRVTLRCSPRSGDLSVYWYQQSLDQGLQFLIQYYNGEERAKGNILERFSAQQFPDLHSELNLSSLELGDSALYFCASSPGLAGDTGELFFGEGSRLTVL.

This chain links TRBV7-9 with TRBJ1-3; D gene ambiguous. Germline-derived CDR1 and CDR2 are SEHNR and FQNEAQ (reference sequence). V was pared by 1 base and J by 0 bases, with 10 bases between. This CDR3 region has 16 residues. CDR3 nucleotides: TGTGCCAGCAGCTTAGAGGCCAGGCGCTCTGGAAACACCATATATTTT. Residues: CASSLEARRSGNTIYF.

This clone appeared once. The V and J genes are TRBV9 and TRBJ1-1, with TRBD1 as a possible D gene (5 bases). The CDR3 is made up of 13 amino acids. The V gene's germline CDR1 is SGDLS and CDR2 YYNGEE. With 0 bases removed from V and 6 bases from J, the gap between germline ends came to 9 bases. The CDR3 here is CASSVGGGAEAFF. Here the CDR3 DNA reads TGTGCCAGCAGCGTAGGAGGAGGGGCTGAAGCTTTCTTT.

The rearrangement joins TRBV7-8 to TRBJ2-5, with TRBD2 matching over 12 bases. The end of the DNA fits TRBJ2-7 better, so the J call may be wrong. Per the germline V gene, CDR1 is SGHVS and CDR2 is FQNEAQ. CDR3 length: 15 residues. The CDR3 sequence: CASSLETSGRYEQYF. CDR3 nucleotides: TGTGCCAGCAGCTTAGAGACTAGCGGGAGATACGAGCAGTACTTC.

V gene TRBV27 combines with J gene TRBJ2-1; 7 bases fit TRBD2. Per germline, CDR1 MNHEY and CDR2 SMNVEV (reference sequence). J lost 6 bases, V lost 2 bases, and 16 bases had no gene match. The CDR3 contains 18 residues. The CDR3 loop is CASSLVGQGGARGNEQFF. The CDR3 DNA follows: TGTGCCAGCAGTTTAGTCGGGCAGGGAGGGGCTCGGGGCAATGAGCAGTTCTTC.

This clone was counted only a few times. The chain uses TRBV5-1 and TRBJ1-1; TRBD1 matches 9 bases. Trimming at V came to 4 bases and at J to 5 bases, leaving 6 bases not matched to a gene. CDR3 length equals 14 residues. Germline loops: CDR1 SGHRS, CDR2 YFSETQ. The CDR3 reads CASSPYRGQTEAFF. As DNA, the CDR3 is TGCGCCAGCAGCCCGTACAGGGGGCAAACTGAAGCTTTCTTT.

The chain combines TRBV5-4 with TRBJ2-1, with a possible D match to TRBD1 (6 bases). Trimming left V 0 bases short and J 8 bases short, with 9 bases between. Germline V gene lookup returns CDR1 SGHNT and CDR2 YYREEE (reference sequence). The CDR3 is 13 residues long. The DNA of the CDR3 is TGTGCCAGCAGCTTGGACAGGGCACATGAGCAGTTCTTC. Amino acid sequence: CASSLDRAHEQFF.

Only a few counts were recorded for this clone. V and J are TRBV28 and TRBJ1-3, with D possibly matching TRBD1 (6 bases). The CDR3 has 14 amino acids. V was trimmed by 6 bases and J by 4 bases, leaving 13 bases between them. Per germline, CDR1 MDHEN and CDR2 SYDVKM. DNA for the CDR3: TGTGCCAGCAGCCAACAGGGTTCCGGAAACACCATATATTTT. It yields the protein CASSQQGSGNTIYF.

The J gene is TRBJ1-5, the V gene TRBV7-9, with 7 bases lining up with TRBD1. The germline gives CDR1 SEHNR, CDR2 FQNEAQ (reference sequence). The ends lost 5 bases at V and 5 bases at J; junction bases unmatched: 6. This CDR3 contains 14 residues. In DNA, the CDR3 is TGTGCCAGCAGCGACCGGGACAGTGATCAGCCCCAGCATTTT. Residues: CASSDRDSDQPQHF.

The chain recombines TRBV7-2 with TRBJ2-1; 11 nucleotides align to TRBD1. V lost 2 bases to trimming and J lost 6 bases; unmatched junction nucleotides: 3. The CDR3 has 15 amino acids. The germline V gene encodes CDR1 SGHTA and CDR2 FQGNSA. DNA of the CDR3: TGTGCCAGCAGCTTAAAGGGACAGGGGGGCAATGAGCAGTTCTTC. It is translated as CASSLKGQGGNEQFF.

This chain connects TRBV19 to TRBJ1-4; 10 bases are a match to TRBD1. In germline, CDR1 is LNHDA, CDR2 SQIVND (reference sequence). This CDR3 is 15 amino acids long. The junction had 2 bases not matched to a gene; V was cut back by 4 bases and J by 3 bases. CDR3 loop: CASSTGTGANEKLFF. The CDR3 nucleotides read TGTGCCAGTAGTACTGGGACAGGGGCTAATGAAAAACTGTTTTTT.

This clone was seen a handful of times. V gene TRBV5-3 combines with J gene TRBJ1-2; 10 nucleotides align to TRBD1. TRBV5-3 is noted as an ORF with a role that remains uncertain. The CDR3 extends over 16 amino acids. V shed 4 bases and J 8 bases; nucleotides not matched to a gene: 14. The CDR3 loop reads CARSRGRGQGREGYTF. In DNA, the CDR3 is TGTGCCAGAAGCCGGGGGAGGGGACAGGGGAGGGAAGGCTACACCTTC.

The CDR3 protein is CASSGDQMGYTF. CDR3 bases: TGTGCCTCCTCAGGGGATCAGATGGGCTACACCTTC. V is TRBV9 and J is TRBJ1-2; D is perhaps TRBD1 (6 bases). The CDR3 covers 12 residues. V was cut by 10 bases and J by 8 bases, with 18 bases left in between. From germline, CDR1 is SGDLS and CDR2 YYNGEE.

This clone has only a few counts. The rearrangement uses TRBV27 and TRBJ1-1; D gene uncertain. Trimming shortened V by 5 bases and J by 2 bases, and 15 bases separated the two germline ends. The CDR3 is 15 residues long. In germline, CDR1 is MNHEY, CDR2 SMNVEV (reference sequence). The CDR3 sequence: CASSTYRGANTEAFF. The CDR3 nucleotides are TGTGCCAGCAGTACGTATCGGGGAGCTAACACTGAAGCTTTCTTT.

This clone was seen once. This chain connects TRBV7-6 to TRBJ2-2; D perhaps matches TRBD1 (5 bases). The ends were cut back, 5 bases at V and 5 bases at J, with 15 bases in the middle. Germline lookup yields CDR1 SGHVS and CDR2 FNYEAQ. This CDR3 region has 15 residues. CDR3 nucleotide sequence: TGTGCCAGCAGCGCAACCCAGGGTTGGACCGGGGAGCTGTTTTTT. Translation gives CASSATQGWTGELFF.

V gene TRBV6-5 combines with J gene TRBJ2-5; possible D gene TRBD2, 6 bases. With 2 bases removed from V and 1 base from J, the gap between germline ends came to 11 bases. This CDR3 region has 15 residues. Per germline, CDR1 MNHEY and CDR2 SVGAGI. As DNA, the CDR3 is TGTGCCAGCAGTTACCAGCGGGCGACCCAAGAGACCCAGTACTTC. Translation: CASSYQRATQETQYF.

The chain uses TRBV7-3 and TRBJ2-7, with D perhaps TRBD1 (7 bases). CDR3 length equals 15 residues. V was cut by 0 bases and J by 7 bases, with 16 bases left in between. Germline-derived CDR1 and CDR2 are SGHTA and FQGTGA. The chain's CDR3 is CASSLTIAGQTEQYF. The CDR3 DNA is TGTGCCAGCAGCTTAACGATCGCGGGACAGACAGAGCAGTACTTC. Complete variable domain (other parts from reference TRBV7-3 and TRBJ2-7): GAGVSQTPSNKVTEKGKYVELRCDPISGHTALYWYRQSLGQGPEFLIYFQGTGAADDSGLPNDRFFAVRPEGSVSTLKIQRTERGDSAVYLCASSLTIAGQTEQYFGPGTRLTVT.

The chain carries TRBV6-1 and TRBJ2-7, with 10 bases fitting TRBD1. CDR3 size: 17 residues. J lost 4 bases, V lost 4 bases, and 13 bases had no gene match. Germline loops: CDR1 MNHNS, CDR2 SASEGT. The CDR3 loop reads CASSAQSPPDRGYEQYF. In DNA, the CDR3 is TGTGCCAGCAGTGCACAGTCCCCTCCGGACAGGGGGTACGAGCAGTACTTC.